These 19 T cell receptor beta chains came from one sample sequenced in a study of neurological immune-mediated disorders. Time point reported: longitudinal time-point 2. TCRdb re-called the 5' RACE reads with MiXCR, one entry per CDR3 protein. The sample has under 50,000 distinct CDR3 sequences; over 10% are singletons. Sequenced sample: PBMCs. The receptors were gathered from a male donor with HTLV-1-associated myelopathy (HAM/TSP).

The sample holds many counts of this clonotype. The chain recombines TRBV20-1 with TRBJ1-1; D perhaps matches TRBD1 (6 bases). The CDR3 totals 15 residues. Trimming shortened V by 0 bases and J by 1 base, and 12 bases separated the two germline ends. Germline loops: CDR1 DFQATT, CDR2 SNEGSKA (reference sequence). As DNA, the CDR3 is TGCAGTGCTAGAGATCGTGTCAGGGGGAACACTGAAGCTTTCTTT. Encoded protein: CSARDRVRGNTEAFF.

At least ten counts were recorded for this clonotype. V gene TRBV29-1 combines with J gene TRBJ2-7, with TRBD1 identical over 10 bases. This CDR3 is built from 14 residues. Germline CDR1 reads SQVTM; CDR2 reads ANQGSEA. V shed 4 bases and J 2 bases; nucleotides not matched to a gene: 5. CDR3 bases: TGCAGCGTTGGTCGGGACAGGGGCACCTACGAGCAGTACTTC. Translation: CSVGRDRGTYEQYF.

This clonotype occurred many times. The CDR3 region is CASSRGNTIYF. As DNA, the CDR3 is TGTGCCAGCAGCCGGGGAAACACCATATATTTT. This rearrangement joins TRBV27 to TRBJ1-3; D not certain. Trimming shortened V by 6 bases and J by 4 bases, and 4 bases separated the two germline ends. The CDR3 covers 11 residues. CDR1 is MNHEY, CDR2 SMNVEV, per germline (reference sequence).

This clonotype appeared many times. The chain uses TRBV2 and TRBJ2-3, with unresolved D. This CDR3 region has 12 residues. Trimming stripped 7 bases from V and 5 bases from J, with 10 bases between. CDR1 and CDR2 from the germline V gene are SNHLY and FYNNEI. The CDR3 DNA sequence: TGTGCCAGCACCCCATCCAAAGATACGCAGTATTTT. This encodes CASTPSKDTQYF.

The sample holds many counts of this clonotype. The CDR3: CASSSPGQGGYEQYF. The CDR3 bases are TGCGCCAGCAGCTCACCGGGACAGGGCGGCTACGAGCAGTACTTC. This sequence joins TRBV5-1 and TRBJ2-7; 9 bases are shared with TRBD1. The CDR3 is made up of 15 amino acids. V shed 3 bases and J 3 bases; nucleotides not matched to a gene: 7. CDR1 and CDR2 from the germline V gene are SGHRS and YFSETQ.

This clonotype was detected many times. The V gene is TRBV20-1, the J gene TRBJ1-4; TRBD1 might be the D (5 bases). Trimming stripped 5 bases from V and 4 bases from J, with 14 bases between. Germline V CDR1 and CDR2: DFQATT, SNEGSKA (reference sequence). This CDR3 has 14 residues. The CDR3 DNA follows: TGCAGTGCTTTCACGGGGGGGGATAATGAAAAACTGTTTTTT. Translated, it gives CSAFTGGDNEKLFF.

This clonotype was recorded at least ten times. The genes are TRBV20-1 and TRBJ2-7; possible D gene TRBD1, 6 bases. Germline V gives CDR1 DFQATT, CDR2 SNEGSKA (reference sequence). The CDR3 is made up of 13 amino acids. The V and J ends lost 5 bases and 0 bases respectively, with 11 bases between them. CDR3 DNA: TGCAGTGCTCCCCGGGACAACTCCTACGAGCAGTACTTC. Its protein is CSAPRDNSYEQYF.

This clonotype has a count of ten or more. This chain links TRBV15 with TRBJ2-7; D is possibly TRBD2 (5 bases). There are 16 residues in the CDR3. The germline V gene encodes CDR1 LNHNV and CDR2 YYDKDF (reference sequence). The V end was cut by 3 bases, the J end by 5 bases, with 20 bases between. The CDR3 DNA reads TGTGCCACCAGCAGGGGAGAGAGGCCAGGCCGGGACGAGCAGTACTTC. Protein product: CATSRGERPGRDEQYF.

This clonotype has ten or more counts. CDR3 sequence (DNA): TGCGCCAGCAGCTTGGTTGCCAGTTCGCCCGGGGAGCTGTTTTTT. Translating it yields CASSLVASSPGELFF. This rearrangement joins TRBV5-1 to TRBJ2-2, with D hard to call. CDR3 length: 15 residues. Germline CDR1 and CDR2: SGHRS and YFSETQ. Trimming removed 0 bases at V and 6 bases at J, with 12 bases between.

This clonotype showed up many times. The rearrangement joins TRBV20-1 to TRBJ2-1, with D maybe TRBD1 (7 bases). CDR3 length: 14 amino acids. Germline-derived CDR1 and CDR2 are DFQATT and SNEGSKA (reference sequence). The V end was cut by 3 bases, the J end by 7 bases, with 16 bases between. CDR3 protein: CSASAGGPGNEQFF. In nucleotides, the CDR3 is TGCAGTGCTAGTGCAGGGGGGCCTGGGAATGAGCAGTTCTTC.

This clonotype has at least ten counts. The chain has TRBV5-1 and TRBJ2-1, with 11 positions matching TRBD2. Losses at the gene ends were 4 bases for V and 3 bases for J; bases not matched to a gene: 12. CDR3 length equals 18 residues. The germline V gene encodes CDR1 SGHRS and CDR2 YFSETQ. CDR3 residues: CASSPTFPGTSGYNEQFF. The CDR3 DNA is TGCGCCAGCAGCCCTACCTTCCCCGGGACTAGCGGCTACAATGAGCAGTTCTTC.

This clonotype was counted many times. CDR3 in amino acids: CACQSSPGANVLTF. DNA of the CDR3: TGTGCCTGCCAAAGCAGCCCTGGGGCCAACGTCCTGACTTTC. The V and J genes are TRBV6-6 and TRBJ2-6; D unresolved. The germline V and J ends were trimmed by 11 bases and 2 bases, with 13 bases remaining between them. The CDR3 runs to 14 residues. Germline V gene data show CDR1 as MNHNY and CDR2 as SVGAGI (reference sequence).

In its sample, this clonotype was seen many times. The chain joins TRBV6-2 or TRBV6-3 to TRBJ1-2; D not resolved. CDR3 length: 13 amino acids. The V gene lost 4 bases and the J gene lost 6 bases, with 12 bases spanning the gap. Germline lookup yields CDR1 MNHEY and CDR2 SVGEGT. The CDR3, as DNA: TGTGCCAGCAGTTCCCGGTCCCGTAATGGCTACACCTTC. Its protein product is CASSSRSRNGYTF.

On this clonotype: This may be a read error, as it is one base from a much larger clone. J is TRBJ2-7 and V is TRBV20-1, with D perhaps matching TRBD1 (6 bases). V was clipped by 4 bases and J by 6 bases, with 10 bases between them. The CDR3 totals 11 residues. Germline CDR1 DFQATT, CDR2 SNEGSKA (reference sequence). Here the CDR3 reads CSAIQGREQYF. In DNA form, the CDR3 reads TGCAGTGCTATACAGGGTCGCGAGCAGTACTTC.

The table lists this clonotype with many counts. The chain couples TRBV5-1 to TRBJ1-4; a possible D gene is TRBD1 (5 bases). V dropped 4 bases and J dropped 8 bases, with 15 bases sitting between them. The germline V gene encodes CDR1 SGHRS and CDR2 YFSETQ. CDR3 size: 14 residues. The CDR3 nucleotides read TGCGCCAGCAGCCCCTCGGACGGGGCAGAAAAACTGTTTTTT. It is translated as CASSPSDGAEKLFF.

The table lists this clonotype with many counts. The rearrangement uses TRBV25-1 and TRBJ1-6; 9 bases map to TRBD1. The CDR3 length is 15 residues. V lost 4 bases and J lost 5; bases outside the gene matches: 3. Looked up from germline, CDR1 is MGHDK and CDR2 is SYGVNS. The DNA for the CDR3 is TGTGCCAGCAGTGTTGGGACAGGGAATAATTCACCCCTCCACTTT. Protein sequence: CASSVGTGNNSPLHF.

This clonotype has a count of ten or more. The rearrangement joins TRBV20-1 to TRBJ1-2; D remains unclear. The CDR3 covers 13 residues. The V and J ends lost 6 bases and 0 bases respectively, with 11 bases between them. Germline-derived CDR1 and CDR2 are DFQATT and SNEGSKA (reference sequence). The CDR3 region has the DNA TGCAGTGCCCAAGATTACGCTAACTATGGCTACACCTTC. Its translation is CSAQDYANYGYTF.

This clonotype came up many times. This sequence joins TRBV12-3 or TRBV12-4 and TRBJ2-7; TRBD1 aligns across 7 bases. V shed 6 bases, J shed 4 bases, and the junction held 15 bases outside the gene matches. The CDR3 extends over 16 amino acids. The CDR3 DNA follows: TGTGCCAGCAGCCCAGGGGGTATCACCTACCCTTACGAGCAGTACTTC. Translation: CASSPGGITYPYEQYF.

This clonotype was detected many times. The chain recombines TRBV7-2 with TRBJ2-2; TRBD2 agrees at 11 bases. The germline gives CDR1 SGHTA, CDR2 FQGNSA. V was pared by 3 bases and J by 3 bases, with 3 bases of the junction left unmatched. This CDR3 comprises 16 residues. In nucleotides, the CDR3 is TGTGCCAGCAGCTTGGGGACTAGCGGTTACACCGGGGAGCTGTTTTTT. Translated, it gives CASSLGTSGYTGELFF.